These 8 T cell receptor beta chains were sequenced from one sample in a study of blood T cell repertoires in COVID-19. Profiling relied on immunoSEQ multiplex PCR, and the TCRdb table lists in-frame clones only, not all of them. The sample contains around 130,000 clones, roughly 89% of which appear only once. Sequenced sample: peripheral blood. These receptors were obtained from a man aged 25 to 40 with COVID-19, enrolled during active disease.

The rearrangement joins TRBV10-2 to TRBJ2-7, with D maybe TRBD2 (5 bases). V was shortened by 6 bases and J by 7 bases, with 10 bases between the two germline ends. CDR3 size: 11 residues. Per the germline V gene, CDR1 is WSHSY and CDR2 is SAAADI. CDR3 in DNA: TGCGCCAGCAGCCGGGAATCGGAGCAGTACTTC. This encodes CASSRESEQYF.

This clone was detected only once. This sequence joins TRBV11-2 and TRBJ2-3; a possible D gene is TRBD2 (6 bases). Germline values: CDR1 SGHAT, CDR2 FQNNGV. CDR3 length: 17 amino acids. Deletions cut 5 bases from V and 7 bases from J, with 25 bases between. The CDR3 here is CASSTLEAGPSFYTQYF. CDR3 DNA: TGTGCCAGCAGCACCCTCGAGGCGGGACCCTCTTTTTATACGCAGTATTTT.

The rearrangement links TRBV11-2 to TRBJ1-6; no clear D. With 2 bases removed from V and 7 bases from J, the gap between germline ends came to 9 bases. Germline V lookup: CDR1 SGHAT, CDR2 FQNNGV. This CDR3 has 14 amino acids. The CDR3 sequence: CASSLRLENSPLHF. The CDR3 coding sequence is TGTGCCAGCAGCTTAAGGTTGGAGAATTCACCCCTCCACTTT. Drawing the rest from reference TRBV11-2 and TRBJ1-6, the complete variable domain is EAGVAQSPRYKIIEKRQSVAFWCNPISGHATLYWYQQILGQGPKLLIQFQNNGVVDDSQLPKDRFSAERLKGVDSTLKIQPAKLEDSAVYLCASSLRLENSPLHFGNGTRLTVT.

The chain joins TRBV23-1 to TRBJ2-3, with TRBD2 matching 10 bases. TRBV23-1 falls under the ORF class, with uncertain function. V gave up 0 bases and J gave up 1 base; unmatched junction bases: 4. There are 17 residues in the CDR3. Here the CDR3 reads CASSQSGLAGGTDTQYF. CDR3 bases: TGCGCCAGCAGTCAATCAGGGCTAGCGGGAGGCACAGATACGCAGTATTTT.

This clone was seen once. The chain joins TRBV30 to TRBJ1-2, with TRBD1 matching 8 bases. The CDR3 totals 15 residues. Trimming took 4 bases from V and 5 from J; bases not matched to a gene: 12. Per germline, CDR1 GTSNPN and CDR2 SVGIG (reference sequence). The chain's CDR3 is CAWTQPGTGWYGYTF. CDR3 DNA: TGTGCCTGGACCCAACCCGGGACAGGTTGGTATGGCTACACCTTC.

The CDR3 sequence: CASSPDPDGTLVTYEQYF. The CDR3 DNA reads TGTGCCAGCAGCCCGGACCCCGACGGGACACTAGTAACCTACGAGCAGTACTTC. The chain couples TRBV5-4 to TRBJ2-7; D possibly corresponds to TRBD1 (6 bases). Looked up from germline, CDR1 is SGHNT and CDR2 is YYREEE (reference sequence). The CDR3 runs to 18 residues. Trimming took off 4 bases at V and 2 bases at J, with 25 bases between the two ends.

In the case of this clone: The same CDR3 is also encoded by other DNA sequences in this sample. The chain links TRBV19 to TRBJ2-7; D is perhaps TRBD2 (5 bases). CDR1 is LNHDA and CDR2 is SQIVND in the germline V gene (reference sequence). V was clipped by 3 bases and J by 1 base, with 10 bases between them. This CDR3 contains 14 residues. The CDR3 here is CASSITGSSYEQYF. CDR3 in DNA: TGTGCCAGTAGTATCACGGGGTCTTCCTACGAGCAGTACTTC.

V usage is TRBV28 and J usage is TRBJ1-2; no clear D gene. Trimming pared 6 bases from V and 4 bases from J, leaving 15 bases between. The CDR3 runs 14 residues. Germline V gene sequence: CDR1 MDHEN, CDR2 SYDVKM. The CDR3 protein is CASRARGASYGYTF. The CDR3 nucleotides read TGTGCCAGCAGGGCCCGCGGCGCGAGCTATGGCTACACCTTC.